What follows are 24 T cell receptor beta chains derived from one specimen sequenced in a study of blood T cell repertoires in COVID-19. Assay used: immunoSEQ multiplex PCR; TCRdb lists only in-frame clones, some missing. The sample carries roughly 200,000 clones, around 90% recorded once. The source material was peripheral blood. The receptor set was obtained from a man between 40 and 49 years old with acute or convalescent COVID-19.

This clone was observed a handful of times. The V call is TRBV4-1, the J call TRBJ2-7; D is ambiguous. This CDR3 region has 14 residues. The germline CDR1 and CDR2 sequences are MGHRA and YSYEKL. Trimming took 3 bases from V and 0 from J, leaving 9 bases between them. Here the CDR3 DNA reads TGCGCCAGCAGCCAGTCACAGAGCTCCTACGAGCAGTACTTC. As protein: CASSQSQSSYEQYF.

As for this clone: One junction end disagrees with the germline gene, perhaps due to a read error. The J gene is TRBJ1-2, the V gene TRBV6-5; 9 nucleotides align to TRBD1. Germline assignment: CDR1 MNHEY and CDR2 SVGAGI. The CDR3 runs 13 residues. The CDR3 DNA is TGTGCCAGCAGTTATCCAGGGACAGGGACCCTCGCCTTC. This translates into CASSYPGTGTLAF.

This chain connects TRBV14 to TRBJ2-5; D not resolved. Per germline, CDR1 SGHDN and CDR2 FVKESK. The CDR3 totals 13 residues. Deletions cut 4 bases from V and 1 base from J, with 7 bases between. The CDR3 DNA reads as TGTGCCAGCAGCCGGCAGTTCCAAGAGACCCAGTACTTC. This translates into CASSRQFQETQYF.

The chain is built from TRBV19 and TRBJ1-2; the match to TRBD1 covers 8 bases. J gave up 4 bases and V 5 bases, and 6 bases lay outside the gene matches. This CDR3 comprises 14 residues. CDR1 is LNHDA and CDR2 is SQIVND in the germline V gene (reference sequence). CDR3 bases: TGTGCCAGTAGTTCGACAGGGGAAATCTATGGCTACACCTTC. This sequence encodes CASSSTGEIYGYTF.

This chain connects TRBV6-5 to TRBJ2-3; TRBD2 might be the D (6 bases). V shed 8 bases and J shed 6 bases, with 18 bases lying between them. Germline lookup yields CDR1 MNHEY and CDR2 SVGAGI. CDR3 length equals 14 residues. The CDR3 DNA reads as TGTGCCAGCCGGACTATACCTGGGGCGGATACGCAGTATTTT. Translated, it gives CASRTIPGADTQYF.

The chain uses TRBV6-5 and TRBJ2-7; 9 nucleotides match TRBD1. Germline CDR1 is MNHEY and CDR2 is SVGAGI. The V gene end was trimmed by 5 bases and the J gene end by 5 bases; junction bases not matched to a gene: 4. The CDR3 contains 13 residues. CDR3 sequence (DNA): TGTGCCAGCAGTCGAAACAGGGGGCACGAGCAGTACTTC. Residues: CASSRNRGHEQYF.

The chain is built from TRBV3-1 (or the pseudogene TRBV3-2) and TRBJ1-2; D perhaps matches TRBD1 (5 bases). Germline CDR1 reads LGHDT; CDR2 reads YNNKEL (reference sequence). The CDR3 has 14 residues. V was trimmed by 4 bases and J by 11 bases, leaving 20 bases between them. CDR3 DNA sequence: TGTGCCAGCAGCCCAGGCGCGGGGGGGAGAGCGTACACCTTC. It is translated as CASSPGAGGRAYTF.

The chain recombines TRBV11-2 with TRBJ1-1; D is uncertain. Deletions cut 2 bases from V and 5 bases from J, with 12 bases between. This CDR3 has 14 amino acids. The germline V gene has CDR1 SGHAT and CDR2 FQNNGV. The CDR3 DNA reads TGTGCCAGCAGCTTATTCCGCGGGCGGACTGAAGCTTTCTTT. Protein sequence: CASSLFRGRTEAFF.

The J gene is TRBJ1-2, the V gene TRBV12-3 or TRBV12-4, with 8 bases identical to TRBD1. Trimming at V came to 6 bases and at J to 3 bases, leaving 3 bases not matched to a gene. The CDR3 sequence is 13 residues long. The CDR3 nucleotides read TGTGCCAGCAGCAACAGGGGGTACTATGGCTACACCTTC. Its protein is CASSNRGYYGYTF.

CDR3 residues: CASSLDSTDTQYF. CDR3 coding DNA: TGTGCCAGCTCACTTGACAGTACAGATACGCAGTATTTT. The V call is TRBV18, the J call TRBJ2-3; TRBD1 is a possible D gene (5 bases). V lost 4 bases and J 3 bases, leaving 8 bases between the germline ends. The CDR3 has 13 residues. CDR1 is KGHSH and CDR2 is LQKENI in the germline V gene.

The V and J genes are TRBV3-1 (or the pseudogene TRBV3-2) and TRBJ1-4; TRBD1 aligns across 9 bases. With 0 bases clipped from V and 5 bases from J, the junction kept 4 bases outside the gene matches. Germline V gene sequence: CDR1 LGHDT, CDR2 YNNKEL (reference sequence). This CDR3 contains 16 residues. In DNA form, the CDR3 reads TGTGCCAGCAGCCAAGAATCCGGGACAGGGAATGAAAAACTGTTTTTT. Translated, it gives CASSQESGTGNEKLFF.

This sequence joins TRBV30 and TRBJ2-3, with D perhaps TRBD2 (6 bases). V gave up 1 base and J gave up 2 bases, with 10 bases separating them. Germline V gives CDR1 GTSNPN, CDR2 SVGIG (reference sequence). The CDR3 is 14 residues long. The CDR3 loop is CAWSAGVITDTQYF. For the CDR3, the DNA is TGTGCCTGGAGTGCGGGGGTGATCACAGATACGCAGTATTTT.

The J gene is TRBJ1-2, the V gene TRBV29-1; unclear D gene. This CDR3 has 11 amino acids. The V end lost 2 bases, the J end lost 8 bases, and 9 bases lay between the germline ends. The germline V gene encodes CDR1 SQVTM and CDR2 ANQGSEA. The CDR3 nucleotides read TGCAGCGTTGAACGCCAGAGGGGCTACACCTTC. Residues: CSVERQRGYTF.

The chain links TRBV9 to TRBJ2-7, with 7 bases identical to TRBD1. The CDR3 consists of 14 residues. The V segment lost 4 bases and the J segment 4 bases; nucleotides outside the gene matches: 8. The germline V gene has CDR1 SGDLS and CDR2 YYNGEE. The CDR3 DNA follows: TGTGCCAGCAGCCCGGGACAGAACGTTTACGAGCAGTACTTC. Residues: CASSPGQNVYEQYF.

This rearrangement joins TRBV5-1 to TRBJ2-1; 11 bases line up with TRBD2. The CDR3 loop spans 15 amino acids. CDR1 is SGHRS and CDR2 is YFSETQ in the germline V gene. V trimming: 4 bases; J trimming: 5 bases; junction bases outside the gene matches: 5. CDR3 loop: CASSAVTSGNNEQFF. In DNA, the CDR3 is TGCGCCAGCAGCGCGGTGACTAGCGGGAACAATGAGCAGTTCTTC.

This chain links TRBV7-2 with TRBJ1-1, with 10 nucleotides matching TRBD1. After removal of 2 bases from V and 3 bases from J, the junction contained 6 bases not matched to a gene. Germline V gene sequence: CDR1 SGHTA, CDR2 FQGNSA. This CDR3 spans 16 amino acids. The CDR3 sequence is CASSLPRTGGDTEAFF. For the CDR3, the DNA is TGTGCCAGCAGCTTACCACGGACAGGGGGGGACACTGAAGCTTTCTTT.

In the case of this clone: Additional DNA sequences in this sample encode the identical CDR3. The chain links TRBV5-4 to TRBJ1-4, with unresolved D. In germline, CDR1 is SGHNT, CDR2 YYREEE (reference sequence). This CDR3 region has 13 residues. Trimming left V 0 bases short and J 8 bases short, with 8 bases between. Written as DNA, the CDR3 is TGTGCCAGCAGCTTGGCTGGCGGCGAAAAACTGTTTTTT. The encoded protein is CASSLAGGEKLFF.

The chain couples TRBV19 to TRBJ2-3; 8 bases map to TRBD1. The V gene end was trimmed by 5 bases and the J gene end by 3 bases; junction bases not matched to a gene: 4. This CDR3 contains 14 residues. The V gene's germline CDR1 is LNHDA and CDR2 SQIVND (reference sequence). The CDR3 DNA reads TGTGCCAGTAGTGACAGGGGAGAGACAGATACGCAGTATTTT. It codes for CASSDRGETDTQYF.

This chain uses TRBV28 with TRBJ1-1, with a tentative D call TRBD1 (5 bases). This CDR3 contains 14 residues. With 4 bases removed from V and 1 base from J, the gap between germline ends came to 10 bases. Germline loops: CDR1 MDHEN, CDR2 SYDVKM. The CDR3: CASSSGSGNTEAFF. Here the CDR3 DNA reads TGTGCCAGCAGTTCAGGGTCGGGGAACACTGAAGCTTTCTTT. Supplemented by reference TRBV28 and TRBJ1-1, the full variable domain reads DVKVTQSSRYLVKRTGEKVFLECVQDMDHENMFWYRQDPGLGLRLIYFSYDVKMKEKGDIPEGYSVSREKKERFSLILESASTNQTSMYLCASSSGSGNTEAFFGQGTRLTVV.

This chain links TRBV19 with TRBJ1-2, with 9 bases matching TRBD1. This CDR3 is 15 amino acids long. V was pared by 4 bases and J by 4 bases, with 7 bases of the junction left unmatched. The V gene's germline CDR1 is LNHDA and CDR2 SQIVND (reference sequence). CDR3 nucleotide sequence: TGTGCCAGTAGTACATCCGCGGGACAGGGCTATGGCTACACCTTC. This translates into CASSTSAGQGYGYTF.

The chain carries TRBV6-5 and TRBJ2-5; 8 nucleotides agree with TRBD2. The ends lost 0 bases at V and 2 bases at J; junction bases unmatched: 5. CDR3 length: 16 residues. CDR1 and CDR2 from the germline V gene are MNHEY and SVGAGI. The DNA of the CDR3 is TGTGCCAGCAGTTACTCGAACCGGGGGGGACAAGAGACCCAGTACTTC. As protein: CASSYSNRGGQETQYF.

V gene TRBV6-6 combines with J gene TRBJ1-5; the match to TRBD1 covers 7 bases. Germline CDR1 is MNHNY and CDR2 is SVGAGI (reference sequence). The CDR3 runs to 14 residues. The V gene end was trimmed by 6 bases and the J gene end by 1 base; junction bases not matched to a gene: 3. The CDR3 nucleotides are TGTGCCAGCAGCCGAGGGGGCAGCAATCAGCCCCAGCATTTT. Amino acids: CASSRGGSNQPQHF.

The V call is TRBV5-4, the J call TRBJ1-2, with 7 bases lining up with TRBD1. V shed 4 bases, J shed 4 bases, and the junction held 4 bases outside the gene matches. The germline CDR1 and CDR2 sequences are SGHNT and YYREEE (reference sequence). CDR3 length: 13 amino acids. CDR3 protein: CASSLDRVYGYTF. The DNA of the CDR3 is TGTGCCAGCAGCCTAGACAGGGTCTATGGCTACACCTTC.

The chain's CDR3 is CASTGQGYRYTF. The CDR3, as DNA: TGTGCCAGTACGGGACAGGGATACCGCTACACCTTC. The chain recombines TRBV19 with TRBJ1-2, with 9 bases that match TRBD1. This CDR3 has 12 amino acids. With V trimmed by 7 bases and J by 9 bases, 6 bases remained unmatched. Germline CDR1 is LNHDA and CDR2 is SQIVND (reference sequence). Full variable domain (remainder filled in from reference TRBV19 and TRBJ1-2): DGGITQSPKYLFRKEGQNVTLSCEQNLNHDAMYWYRQDPGQGLRLIYYSQIVNDFQKGDIAEGYSVSREKKESFPLTVTSAQKNPTAFYLCASTGQGYRYTFGSGTRLTVV.